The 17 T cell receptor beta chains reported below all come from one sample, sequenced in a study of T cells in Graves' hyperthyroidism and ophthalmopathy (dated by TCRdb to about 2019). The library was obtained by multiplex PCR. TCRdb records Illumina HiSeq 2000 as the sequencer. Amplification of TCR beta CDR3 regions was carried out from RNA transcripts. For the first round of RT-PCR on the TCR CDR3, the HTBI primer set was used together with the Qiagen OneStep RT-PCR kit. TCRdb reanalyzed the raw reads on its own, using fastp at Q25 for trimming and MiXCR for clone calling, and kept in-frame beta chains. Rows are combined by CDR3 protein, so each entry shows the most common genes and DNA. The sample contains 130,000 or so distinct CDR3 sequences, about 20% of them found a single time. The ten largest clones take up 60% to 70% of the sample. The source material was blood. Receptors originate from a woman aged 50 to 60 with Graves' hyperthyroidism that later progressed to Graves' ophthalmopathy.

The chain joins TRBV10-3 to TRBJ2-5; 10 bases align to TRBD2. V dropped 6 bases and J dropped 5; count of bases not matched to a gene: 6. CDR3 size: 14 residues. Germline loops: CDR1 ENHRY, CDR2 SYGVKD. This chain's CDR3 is CAIRSGRGTETQYF. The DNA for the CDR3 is TGTGCCATCAGGAGCGGGAGGGGAACGGAGACCCAGTACTTC.

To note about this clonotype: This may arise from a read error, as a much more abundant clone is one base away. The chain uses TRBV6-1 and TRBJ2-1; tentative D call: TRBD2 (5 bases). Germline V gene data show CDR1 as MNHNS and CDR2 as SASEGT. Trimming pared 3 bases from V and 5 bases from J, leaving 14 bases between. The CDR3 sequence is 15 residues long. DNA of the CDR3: TGTGCCAGCAGTGAGGGCGAGAGCGGCCACAATGAGCAGTTCTTC. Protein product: CASSEGESGHNEQFF.

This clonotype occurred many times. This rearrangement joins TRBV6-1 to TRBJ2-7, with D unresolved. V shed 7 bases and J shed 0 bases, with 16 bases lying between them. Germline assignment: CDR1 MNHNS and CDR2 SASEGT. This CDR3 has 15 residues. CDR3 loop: CASMIQRVSSYEQYF. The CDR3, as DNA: TGTGCCAGCATGATACAGCGAGTTAGCTCCTACGAGCAGTACTTC.

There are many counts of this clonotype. CDR3 residues: CASSLTRGGRNEQFF. The DNA of the CDR3 is TGTGCCAGCAGTCTCACTAGAGGGGGAAGGAATGAGCAGTTCTTC. The chain joins TRBV2 to TRBJ2-1; a weak D match, TRBD1 (6 bases). The CDR3 spans 15 residues. Trimming shortened V by 5 bases and J by 7 bases, and 18 bases separated the two germline ends. Germline CDR1 SNHLY, CDR2 FYNNEI.

The CDR3 region is CASSFSTKANTEAFF. The DNA for the CDR3 is TGCGCCAGCAGCTTCTCGACAAAGGCGAACACTGAAGCTTTCTTT. This chain joins TRBV5-1 and TRBJ1-1; D uncertain. The CDR3 spans 15 residues. Looked up from germline, CDR1 is SGHRS and CDR2 is YFSETQ. Trimming left V 2 bases short and J 1 base short, with 12 bases between.

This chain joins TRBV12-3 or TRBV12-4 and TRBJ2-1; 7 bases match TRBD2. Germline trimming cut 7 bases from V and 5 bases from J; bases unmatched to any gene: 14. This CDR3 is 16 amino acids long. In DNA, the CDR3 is TGTGCCAGCAACTCACCCGGGACTATTACGAACAATGAGCAGTTCTTC. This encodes CASNSPGTITNNEQFF.

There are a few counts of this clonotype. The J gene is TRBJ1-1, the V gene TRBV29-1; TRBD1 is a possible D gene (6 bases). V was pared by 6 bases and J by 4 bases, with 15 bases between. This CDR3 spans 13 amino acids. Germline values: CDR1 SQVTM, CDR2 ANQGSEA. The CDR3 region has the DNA TGCAGCGTAGCCGGGACATTTATCACTGAAGCTTTCTTT. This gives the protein CSVAGTFITEAFF.

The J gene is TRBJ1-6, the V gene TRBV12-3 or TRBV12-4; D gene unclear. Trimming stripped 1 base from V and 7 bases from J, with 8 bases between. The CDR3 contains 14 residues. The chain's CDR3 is CASSLGAENSPLHF. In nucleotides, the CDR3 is TGTGCCAGCAGTTTAGGGGCAGAGAATTCACCCCTCCACTTT.

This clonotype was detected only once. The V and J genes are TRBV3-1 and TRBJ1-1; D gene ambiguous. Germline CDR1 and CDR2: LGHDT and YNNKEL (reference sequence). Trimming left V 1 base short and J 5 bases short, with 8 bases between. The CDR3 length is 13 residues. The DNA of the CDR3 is TGTGCCAGCAGCCAAGGGGGAGAAACTGAAGCTTTCTTT. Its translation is CASSQGGETEAFF.

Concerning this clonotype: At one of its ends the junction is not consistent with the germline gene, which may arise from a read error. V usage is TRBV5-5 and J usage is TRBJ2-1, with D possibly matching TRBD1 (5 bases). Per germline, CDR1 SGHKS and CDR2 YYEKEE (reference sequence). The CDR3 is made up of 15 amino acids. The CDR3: CASSFQGPLYNEQLF. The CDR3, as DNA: TGTGCCAGCAGCTTCCAGGGTCCCTTATACAATGAGCAGCTCTTC.

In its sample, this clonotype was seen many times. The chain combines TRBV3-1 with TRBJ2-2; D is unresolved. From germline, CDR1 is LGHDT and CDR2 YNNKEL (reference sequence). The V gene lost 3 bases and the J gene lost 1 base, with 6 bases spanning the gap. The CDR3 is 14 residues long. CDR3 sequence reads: CASSQLVNTGELFF. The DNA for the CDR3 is TGTGCCAGCAGCCAGCTTGTGAACACCGGGGAGCTGTTTTTT.

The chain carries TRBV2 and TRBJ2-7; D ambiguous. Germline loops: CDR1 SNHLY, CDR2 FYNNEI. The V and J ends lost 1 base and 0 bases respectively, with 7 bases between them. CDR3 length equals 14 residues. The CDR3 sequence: CASSEGALSYEQYF. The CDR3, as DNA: TGTGCCAGCAGTGAAGGGGCTCTCTCCTACGAGCAGTACTTC.

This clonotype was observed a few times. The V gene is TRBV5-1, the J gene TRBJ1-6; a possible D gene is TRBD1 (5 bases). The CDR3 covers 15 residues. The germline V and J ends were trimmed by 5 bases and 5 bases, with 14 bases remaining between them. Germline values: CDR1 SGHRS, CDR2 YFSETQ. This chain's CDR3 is CASSSGTADNSPLHF. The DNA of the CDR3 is TGCGCCAGCAGTTCCGGGACGGCTGATAATTCACCCCTCCACTTT.

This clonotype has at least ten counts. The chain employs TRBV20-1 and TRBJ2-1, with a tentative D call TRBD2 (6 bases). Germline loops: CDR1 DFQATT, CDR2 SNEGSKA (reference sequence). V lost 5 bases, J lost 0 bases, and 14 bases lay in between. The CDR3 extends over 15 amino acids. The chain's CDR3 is CSAPRLGRSYNEQFF. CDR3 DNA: TGCAGTGCTCCACGACTAGGCCGCTCCTACAATGAGCAGTTCTTC.

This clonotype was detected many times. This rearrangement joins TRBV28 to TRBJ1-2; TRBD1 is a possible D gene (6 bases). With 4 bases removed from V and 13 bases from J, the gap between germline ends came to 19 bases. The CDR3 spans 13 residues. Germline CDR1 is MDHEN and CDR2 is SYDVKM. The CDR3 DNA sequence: TGTGCCAGCAGTTCCCCGGGACACACCTCGGGCACCTTC. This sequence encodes CASSSPGHTSGTF.

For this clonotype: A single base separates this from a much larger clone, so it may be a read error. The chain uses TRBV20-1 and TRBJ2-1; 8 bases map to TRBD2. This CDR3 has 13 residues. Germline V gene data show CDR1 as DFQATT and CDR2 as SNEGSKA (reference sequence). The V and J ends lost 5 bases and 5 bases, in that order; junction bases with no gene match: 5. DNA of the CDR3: TGCAGTGCTGGCGGGAGGCAAAACAATGAGCAGTTCTTC. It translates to CSAGGRQNNEQFF.

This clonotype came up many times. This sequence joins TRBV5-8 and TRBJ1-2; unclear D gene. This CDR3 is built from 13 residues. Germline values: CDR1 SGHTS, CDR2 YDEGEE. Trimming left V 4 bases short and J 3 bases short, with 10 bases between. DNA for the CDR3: TGTGCCAGCAGCACCTCCGCCCACTATGGCTACACCTTC. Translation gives CASSTSAHYGYTF.